A single sample is the source of the 24 T cell receptor beta chains below, sequenced in a study. TCRdb reanalysed the RT-PCR reads using MiXCR and keeps one entry per CDR3 protein. Among about 700,000 distinct CDR3 sequences, 11% to 15% were seen once, and the ten largest hold 3.6%. Source material: memory CD4+ T cells from blood. These receptors were taken from a female donor in good health, serving as a healthy control.

This clonotype was detected ten times or more. The CDR3 here is CASRRGLADEQFF. DNA for the CDR3: TGTGCCAGCAGGCGCGGACTAGCGGATGAGCAGTTCTTC. This chain uses TRBV6-5 with TRBJ2-1, with TRBD2 matching 10 bases. The CDR3 loop spans 13 amino acids. Per germline, CDR1 MNHEY and CDR2 SVGAGI. V trimming: 6 bases; J trimming: 8 bases; junction bases outside the gene matches: 4.

The V gene is TRBV9, the J gene TRBJ2-3, with 12 positions matching TRBD2. The germline V gene encodes CDR1 SGDLS and CDR2 YYNGEE. V lost 0 bases, J lost 4 bases, and 3 bases stayed unmatched. The CDR3 covers 16 residues. This CDR3 reads CASSVGPSGGADTQYF. DNA of the CDR3: TGTGCCAGCAGCGTAGGGCCTAGCGGGGGGGCAGATACGCAGTATTTT.

Many counts were recorded for this clonotype. The chain has TRBV29-1 and TRBJ2-2; D assignment may be TRBD1 or TRBD2 (6 bases each). Looked up from germline, CDR1 is SQVTM and CDR2 is ANQGSEA. The ends were cut back, 8 bases at V and 1 base at J, with 14 bases in the middle. This CDR3 has 14 amino acids. CDR3 in DNA: TGCAGCTGCGGGACATCCCTGAACACCGGGGAGCTGTTTTTT. Its translation is CSCGTSLNTGELFF.

This clonotype was seen many times. V usage is TRBV20-1 and J usage is TRBJ2-1; D is uncertain. Germline V lookup: CDR1 DFQATT, CDR2 SNEGSKA (reference sequence). V lost 3 bases to trimming and J lost 1 base, with 10 bases between them. The CDR3 has 14 amino acids. DNA of the CDR3: TGCAGTGCTAGGGAGCCTATGTCCTACAATGAGCAGTTCTTC. This encodes CSAREPMSYNEQFF.

Ten or more counts support this clonotype. V is TRBV20-1 and J is TRBJ2-3; 10 nucleotides align to TRBD2. J lost 4 bases, V lost 3 bases, and 4 bases had no gene match. This CDR3 is 14 amino acids long. Germline-derived CDR1 and CDR2 are DFQATT and SNEGSKA (reference sequence). This CDR3 is CSASTSGVADTQYF. DNA of the CDR3: TGCAGTGCTAGCACTAGCGGGGTTGCAGATACGCAGTATTTT.

This chain links TRBV30 with TRBJ2-5, with 14 bases lining up with TRBD2. The CDR3 consists of 14 residues. V lost 8 bases and J lost 5; bases outside the gene matches: 7. The V gene's germline CDR1 is GTSNPN and CDR2 SVGIG (reference sequence). Written as DNA, the CDR3 is TGTGCCACGACTAGCGGGAGGGCACGGGAGACCCAGTACTTC. Translating it yields CATTSGRARETQYF.

The rearrangement uses TRBV28 and TRBJ2-6; D may be TRBD2 (6 bases). CDR3 length equals 15 residues. Germline CDR1 MDHEN, CDR2 SYDVKM. Between the trimmed V and J ends, which lost 2 bases and 4 bases, there was a span of 9 bases. CDR3 nucleotides: TGTGCCAGCAGTTTAGGAGGGGACGGGGCCAACGTCCTGACTTTC. Amino acid sequence: CASSLGGDGANVLTF.

There are many counts of this clonotype. The chain joins TRBV20-1 to TRBJ2-1; TRBD1 might be the D (5 bases). The ends were cut back, 2 bases at V and 9 bases at J, with 11 bases in the middle. The CDR3 totals 12 residues. Germline V lookup: CDR1 DFQATT, CDR2 SNEGSKA (reference sequence). CDR3 residues: CSARRPGREQFF. CDR3 sequence (DNA): TGCAGTGCTAGACGTCCAGGGCGTGAGCAGTTCTTC.

This clonotype was detected many times. The chain employs TRBV5-6 and TRBJ2-3; D is perhaps TRBD2 (7 bases). Trimming removed 10 bases at V and 4 bases at J, with 19 bases between. CDR1 and CDR2 (germline): SGHDT, YYEEEE. CDR3 length equals 14 residues. The CDR3, as DNA: TGTGCCGCGGAAAGGGGGGGCGGGTCAGATACGCAGTATTTT. It specifies CAAERGGGSDTQYF.

The chain recombines TRBV20-1 with TRBJ1-6; 7 nucleotides match TRBD1. The CDR3 is 17 residues long. V gave up 0 bases and J gave up 11 bases; unmatched junction bases: 16. Looked up from germline, CDR1 is DFQATT and CDR2 is SNEGSKA (reference sequence). The CDR3 sequence is CSAREYTTGSMGTPLHF. CDR3 coding DNA: TGCAGTGCTAGAGAGTACACGACAGGGAGTATGGGGACACCCCTCCACTTT.

The chain has TRBV18 and TRBJ2-7; possibly TRBD2 for D (6 bases). Between the trimmed V and J ends, which lost 3 bases and 4 bases, there was a span of 10 bases. This CDR3 comprises 13 residues. Per the germline V gene, CDR1 is KGHSH and CDR2 is LQKENI. CDR3 region: CASSPRDLYEQYF. The DNA of the CDR3 is TGTGCCAGCTCACCGCGGGATCTTTACGAGCAGTACTTC.

This clonotype was detected only a few times. V gene TRBV6-1 combines with J gene TRBJ2-6; no definite D call. V was shortened by 4 bases and J by 1 base, with 8 bases between the two germline ends. The germline V gene has CDR1 MNHNS and CDR2 SASEGT. The CDR3 is 15 residues long. The CDR3 spells CASSVGFSGANVLTF. CDR3 bases: TGTGCCAGCAGTGTGGGATTTTCTGGGGCCAACGTCCTGACTTTC.

CDR3 loop: CASSLANRGNSPLHF. The CDR3 DNA reads as TGTGCCAGCAGCTTAGCGAATCGGGGCAATTCACCCCTCCACTTT. The V call is TRBV7-2, the J call TRBJ1-6; tentative D call: TRBD1 (5 bases). Germline V CDR1 and CDR2: SGHTA, FQGNSA. V dropped 0 bases and J dropped 7 bases, with 10 bases sitting between them. This CDR3 is 15 amino acids long.

Ten or more counts support this clonotype. The rearrangement joins TRBV4-3 to TRBJ1-1; unclear D gene. Germline assignment: CDR1 LGHNA and CDR2 YSLEER. The CDR3 contains 13 residues. Between the trimmed V and J ends, which lost 6 bases and 1 base, there was a span of 9 bases. CDR3 nucleotide sequence: TGCGCCAGCAGGCTCACACAGAACACTGAAGCTTTCTTT. This sequence encodes CASRLTQNTEAFF.

This clonotype was found a few times. This sequence joins TRBV5-6 and TRBJ2-7; weak D call: TRBD2 (5 bases). Trimming left V 2 bases short and J 7 bases short, with 7 bases between. Per germline, CDR1 SGHDT and CDR2 YYEEEE. The CDR3 covers 11 residues. Here the CDR3 reads CASSFGVEQYF. CDR3 sequence (DNA): TGTGCCAGCAGCTTCGGGGTGGAGCAGTACTTC.

This clonotype was counted between two and nine times. The chain combines TRBV20-1 with TRBJ2-1; 10 bases fit TRBD2. J gave up 5 bases and V 5 bases, and 6 bases lay outside the gene matches. Germline V gene data show CDR1 as DFQATT and CDR2 as SNEGSKA (reference sequence). The CDR3 totals 14 residues. The CDR3 sequence is CSAPRTSGDNEQFF. The DNA for the CDR3 is TGCAGTGCTCCTAGGACTAGCGGAGACAATGAGCAGTTCTTC.

This clonotype was observed a few times. V and J are TRBV20-1 and TRBJ2-1, with 11 bases lining up with TRBD2. V gave up 2 bases and J gave up 4 bases; unmatched junction bases: 4. The CDR3 is 15 amino acids. Germline V CDR1 and CDR2: DFQATT, SNEGSKA (reference sequence). DNA of the CDR3: TGCAGTGCTAGAAGCCTAGCGGGGGGATACAATGAGCAGTTCTTC. It translates to CSARSLAGGYNEQFF.

Details on this clonotype: At one boundary the junction diverges from the germline segment, which might be a read error. The chain is built from TRBV12-3 or TRBV12-4 and TRBJ2-1; the match to TRBD2 covers 9 bases. The CDR3 extends over 18 amino acids. CDR3 bases: TGTGCCAGCACTCTAGGGCTAGCGGGATTAGGCTCCTACGATGAGCAGTTCTTC. Translation: CASTLGLAGLGSYDEQFF.

The V and J genes are TRBV29-1 and TRBJ1-5; D gene uncertain. Germline V gene lookup returns CDR1 SQVTM and CDR2 ANQGSEA. The CDR3 covers 14 residues. V was pared by 5 bases and J by 0 bases, with 11 bases between. CDR3 amino acids: CSVSEYLSNQPQHF. The CDR3, as DNA: TGCAGCGTTTCGGAGTACCTTAGCAATCAGCCCCAGCATTTT.

This clonotype was detected many times. This chain uses TRBV29-1 with TRBJ2-5; possible D gene TRBD2, 6 bases. V was shortened by 4 bases and J by 4 bases, with 13 bases between the two germline ends. The CDR3 spans 13 residues. Germline V CDR1 and CDR2: SQVTM, ANQGSEA. CDR3 sequence: CSVVAGGGETQYF. The CDR3 DNA reads as TGCAGCGTTGTGGCCGGGGGTGGAGAGACCCAGTACTTC. Using reference TRBV29-1 and TRBJ2-5 for the parts outside the CDR3, the full variable domain is SAVISQKPSRDICQRGTSLTIQCQVDSQVTMMFWYRQQPGQSLTLIATANQGSEATYESGFVIDKFPISRPNLTFSTLTVSNMSPEDSSIYLCSVVAGGGETQYFGPGTRLLVL.

The chain links TRBV4-3 to TRBJ2-6; the D is unclear. V was cut by 0 bases and J by 2 bases, with 8 bases left in between. The germline gives CDR1 LGHNA, CDR2 YSLEER. The length of the CDR3 is 16 residues. CDR3 in amino acids: CASSQEWPPGANVLTF. The DNA of the CDR3 is TGCGCCAGCAGCCAAGAGTGGCCGCCTGGGGCCAACGTCCTGACTTTC.

The rearrangement uses TRBV20-1 and TRBJ2-5; D remains unclear. Trimming pared 3 bases from V and 3 bases from J, leaving 23 bases between. Germline assignment: CDR1 DFQATT and CDR2 SNEGSKA (reference sequence). The CDR3 consists of 17 residues. The CDR3 is CSASARLAVSREETQYF. The CDR3 DNA is TGCAGTGCTAGTGCTAGATTGGCCGTCAGCCGAGAAGAGACCCAGTACTTC.

This clonotype was seen a handful of times. The rearrangement links TRBV2 to TRBJ2-1; possible D gene TRBD2, 6 bases. The CDR3 is made up of 12 amino acids. Trimming took off 0 bases at V and 14 bases at J, with 11 bases between the two ends. Germline V gene sequence: CDR1 SNHLY, CDR2 FYNNEI. The CDR3 protein is CASSEAPGEKFF. CDR3 in DNA: TGTGCCAGCAGTGAAGCACCGGGAGAAAAGTTCTTC.

A few counts support this clonotype. The chain employs TRBV11-2 and TRBJ2-7; possibly TRBD1 for D (6 bases). Germline V gene lookup returns CDR1 SGHAT and CDR2 FQNNGV. The CDR3 runs 15 residues. The germline V and J ends were trimmed by 1 base and 0 bases, with 10 bases remaining between them. The CDR3 DNA reads TGTGCCAGCAGCTTAGGGACAGCTACCTCCTACGAGCAGTACTTC. Amino acid sequence: CASSLGTATSYEQYF.